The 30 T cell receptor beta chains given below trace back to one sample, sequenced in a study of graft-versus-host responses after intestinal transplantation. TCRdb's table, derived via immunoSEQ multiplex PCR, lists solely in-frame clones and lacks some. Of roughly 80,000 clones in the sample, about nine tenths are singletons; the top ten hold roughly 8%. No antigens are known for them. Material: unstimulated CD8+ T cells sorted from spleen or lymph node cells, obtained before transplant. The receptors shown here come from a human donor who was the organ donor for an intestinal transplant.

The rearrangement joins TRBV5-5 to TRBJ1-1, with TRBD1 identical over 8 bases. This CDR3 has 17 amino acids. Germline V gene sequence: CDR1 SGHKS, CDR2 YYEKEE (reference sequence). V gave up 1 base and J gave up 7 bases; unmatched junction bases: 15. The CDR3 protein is CASSLTRTGPRVGEAFF. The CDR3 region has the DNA TGTGCCAGCAGCTTGACCCGGACAGGGCCGAGGGTGGGTGAAGCTTTCTTT.

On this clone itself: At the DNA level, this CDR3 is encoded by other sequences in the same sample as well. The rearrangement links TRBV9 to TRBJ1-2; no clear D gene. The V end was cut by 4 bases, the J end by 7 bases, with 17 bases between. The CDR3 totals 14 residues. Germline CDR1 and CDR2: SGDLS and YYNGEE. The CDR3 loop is CASSIGSDWRGYTF. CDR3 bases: TGTGCCAGCAGCATCGGGTCTGATTGGCGTGGCTACACCTTC.

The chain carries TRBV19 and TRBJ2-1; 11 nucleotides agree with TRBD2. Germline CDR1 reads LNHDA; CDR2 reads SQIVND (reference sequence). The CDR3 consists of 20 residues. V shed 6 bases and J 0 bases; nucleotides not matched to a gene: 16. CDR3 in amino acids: CASRPRVLAGGYSSYNEQFF. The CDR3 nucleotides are TGTGCCAGTAGGCCCCGAGTTCTAGCGGGGGGATATAGCTCCTACAATGAGCAGTTCTTC. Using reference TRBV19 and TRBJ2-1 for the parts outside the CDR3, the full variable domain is DGGITQSPKYLFRKEGQNVTLSCEQNLNHDAMYWYRQDPGQGLRLIYYSQIVNDFQKGDIAEGYSVSREKKESFPLTVTSAQKNPTAFYLCASRPRVLAGGYSSYNEQFFGPGTRLTVL.

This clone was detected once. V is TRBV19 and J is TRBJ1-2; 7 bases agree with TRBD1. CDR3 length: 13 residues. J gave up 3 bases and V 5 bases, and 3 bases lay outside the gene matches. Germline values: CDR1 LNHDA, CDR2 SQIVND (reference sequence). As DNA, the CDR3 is TGTGCCAGTAGTCACGGACAGGACTATGGCTACACCTTC. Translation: CASSHGQDYGYTF.

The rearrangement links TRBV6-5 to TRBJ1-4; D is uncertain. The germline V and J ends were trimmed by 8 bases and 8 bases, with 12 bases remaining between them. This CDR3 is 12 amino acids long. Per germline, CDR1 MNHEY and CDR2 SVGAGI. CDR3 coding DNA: TGTGCCAGCCGGACGGTAGGGGAAAAACTGTTTTTT. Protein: CASRTVGEKLFF.

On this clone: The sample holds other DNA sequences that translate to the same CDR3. The CDR3 here is CSVVSYEQYF. In nucleotides, the CDR3 is TGCAGCGTTGTGTCCTACGAGCAGTACTTC. This chain links TRBV29-1 with TRBJ2-7, with unresolved D. Trimming took off 4 bases at V and 1 base at J, with 2 bases between the two ends. CDR1 SQVTM and CDR2 ANQGSEA come from the germline V gene. The CDR3 is made up of 10 amino acids.

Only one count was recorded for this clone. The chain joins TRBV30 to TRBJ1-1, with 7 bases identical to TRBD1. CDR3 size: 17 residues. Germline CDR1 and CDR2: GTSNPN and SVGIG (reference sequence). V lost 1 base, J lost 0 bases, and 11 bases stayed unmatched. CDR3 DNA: TGTGCCTGGAGTGGGCTAGGGGGCCGCAACATGAACACTGAAGCTTTCTTT. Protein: CAWSGLGGRNMNTEAFF.

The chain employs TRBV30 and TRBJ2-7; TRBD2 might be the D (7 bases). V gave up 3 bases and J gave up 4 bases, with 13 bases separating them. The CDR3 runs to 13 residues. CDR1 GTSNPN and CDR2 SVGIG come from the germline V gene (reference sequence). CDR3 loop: CAWRAGAGYEQYF. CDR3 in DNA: TGTGCCTGGAGGGCGGGGGCCGGGTACGAGCAGTACTTC.

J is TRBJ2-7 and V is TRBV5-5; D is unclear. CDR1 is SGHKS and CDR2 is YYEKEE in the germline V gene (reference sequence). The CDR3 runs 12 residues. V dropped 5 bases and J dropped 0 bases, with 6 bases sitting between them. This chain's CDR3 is CASRSPSYEQYF. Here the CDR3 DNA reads TGTGCCAGCAGGTCCCCCTCCTACGAGCAGTACTTC.

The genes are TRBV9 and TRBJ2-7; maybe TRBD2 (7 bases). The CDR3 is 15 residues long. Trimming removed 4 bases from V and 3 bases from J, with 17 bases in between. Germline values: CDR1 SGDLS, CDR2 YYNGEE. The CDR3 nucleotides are TGTGCCAGCAGCCCCGGCGGCGGGGGCCTCTACGAGCAGTACTTC. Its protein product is CASSPGGGGLYEQYF. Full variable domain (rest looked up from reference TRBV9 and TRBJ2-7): DSGVTQTPKHLITATGQRVTLRCSPRSGDLSVYWYQQSLDQGLQFLIQYYNGEERAKGNILERFSAQQFPDLHSELNLSSLELGDSALYFCASSPGGGGLYEQYFGPGTRLTVT.

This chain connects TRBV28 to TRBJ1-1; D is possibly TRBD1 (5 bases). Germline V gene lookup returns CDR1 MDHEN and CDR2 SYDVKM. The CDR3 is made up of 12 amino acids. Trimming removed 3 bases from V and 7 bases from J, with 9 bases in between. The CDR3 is CASSLGLSEAFF. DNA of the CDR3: TGTGCCAGCAGTTTGGGGCTCAGTGAAGCTTTCTTT.

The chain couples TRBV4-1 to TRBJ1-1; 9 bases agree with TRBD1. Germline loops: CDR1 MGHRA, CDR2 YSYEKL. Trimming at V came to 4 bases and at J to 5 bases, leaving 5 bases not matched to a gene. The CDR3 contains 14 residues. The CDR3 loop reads CASSPGQGWTEAFF. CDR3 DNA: TGCGCCAGCAGCCCGGGACAGGGTTGGACTGAAGCTTTCTTT.

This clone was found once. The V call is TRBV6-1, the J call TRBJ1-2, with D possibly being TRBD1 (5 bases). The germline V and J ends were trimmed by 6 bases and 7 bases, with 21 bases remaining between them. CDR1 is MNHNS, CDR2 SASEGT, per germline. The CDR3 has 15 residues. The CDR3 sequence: CASRRWLGGRGGYTF. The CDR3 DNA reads TGTGCCAGCAGGCGGTGGCTCGGTGGTAGGGGTGGCTACACCTTC.

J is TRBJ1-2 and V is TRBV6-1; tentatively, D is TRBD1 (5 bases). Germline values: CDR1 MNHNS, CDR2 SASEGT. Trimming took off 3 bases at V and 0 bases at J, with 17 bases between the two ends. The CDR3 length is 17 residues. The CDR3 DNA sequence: TGTGCCAGCAGTGATTGGGACCGACGTCAGGCTAACTATGGCTACACCTTC. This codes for CASSDWDRRQANYGYTF.

The CDR3: CASSENPGHTEAFF. CDR3 sequence (DNA): TGTGCCAGCAGCGAGAACCCAGGGCACACTGAAGCTTTCTTT. J is TRBJ1-1 and V is TRBV6-5; tentative D call: TRBD1 (5 bases). The V gene's germline CDR1 is MNHEY and CDR2 SVGAGI. This CDR3 is 14 amino acids long. V gave up 6 bases and J gave up 3 bases, with 14 bases separating them.

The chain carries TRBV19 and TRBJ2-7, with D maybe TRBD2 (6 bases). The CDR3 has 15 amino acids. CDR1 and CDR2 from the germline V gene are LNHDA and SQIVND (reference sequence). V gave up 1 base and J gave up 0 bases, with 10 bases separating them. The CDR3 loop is CASSIAAGTSYEQYF. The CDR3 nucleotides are TGTGCCAGTAGTATAGCCGCGGGGACCTCCTACGAGCAGTACTTC.

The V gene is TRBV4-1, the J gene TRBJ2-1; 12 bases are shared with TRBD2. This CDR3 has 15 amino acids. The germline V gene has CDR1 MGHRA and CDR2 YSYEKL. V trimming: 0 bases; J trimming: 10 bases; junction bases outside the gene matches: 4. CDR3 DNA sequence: TGCGCCAGCAGCCAAGAGGGGCTAGCGGGGGGGGAGCAGTTCTTC. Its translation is CASSQEGLAGGEQFF.

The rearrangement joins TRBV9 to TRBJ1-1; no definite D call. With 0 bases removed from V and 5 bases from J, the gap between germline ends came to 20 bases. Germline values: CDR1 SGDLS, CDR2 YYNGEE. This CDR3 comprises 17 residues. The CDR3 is CASSVVPQTGEGTEAFF. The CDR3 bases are TGTGCCAGCAGCGTAGTCCCTCAGACGGGAGAGGGTACTGAAGCTTTCTTT.

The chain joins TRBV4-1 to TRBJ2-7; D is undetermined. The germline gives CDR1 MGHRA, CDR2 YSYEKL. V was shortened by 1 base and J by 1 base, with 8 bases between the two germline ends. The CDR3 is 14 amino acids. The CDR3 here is CASSQVGHSYEQYF. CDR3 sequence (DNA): TGCGCCAGCAGCCAAGTTGGGCATTCCTACGAGCAGTACTTC.

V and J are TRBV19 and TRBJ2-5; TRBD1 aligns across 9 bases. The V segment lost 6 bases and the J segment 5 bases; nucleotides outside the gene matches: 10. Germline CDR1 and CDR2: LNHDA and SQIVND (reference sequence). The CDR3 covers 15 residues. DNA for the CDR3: TGTGCCAGTAGCCCCCAGGGACAGGGTGAGGAGACCCAGTACTTC. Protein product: CASSPQGQGEETQYF.

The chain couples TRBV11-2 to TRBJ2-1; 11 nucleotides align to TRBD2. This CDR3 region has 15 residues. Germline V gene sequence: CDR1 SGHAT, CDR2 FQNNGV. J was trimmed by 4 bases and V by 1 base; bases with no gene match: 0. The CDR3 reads CASSLGLAGYNEQFF. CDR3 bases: TGTGCCAGCAGCTTAGGACTAGCGGGGTACAATGAGCAGTTCTTC.

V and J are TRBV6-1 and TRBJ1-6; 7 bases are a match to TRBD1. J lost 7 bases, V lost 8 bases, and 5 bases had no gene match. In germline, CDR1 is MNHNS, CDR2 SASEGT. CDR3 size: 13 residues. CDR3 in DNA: TGTGCCAGCGGAGGGACAGAAAATTCACCCCTCCACTTT. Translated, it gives CASGGTENSPLHF.

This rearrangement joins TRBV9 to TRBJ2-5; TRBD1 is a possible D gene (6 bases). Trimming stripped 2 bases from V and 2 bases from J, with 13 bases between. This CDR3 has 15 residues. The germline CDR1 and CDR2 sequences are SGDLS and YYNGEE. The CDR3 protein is CASSVGAGTQETQYF. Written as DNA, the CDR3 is TGTGCCAGCAGCGTTGGAGCCGGGACACAAGAGACCCAGTACTTC. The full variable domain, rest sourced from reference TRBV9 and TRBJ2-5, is DSGVTQTPKHLITATGQRVTLRCSPRSGDLSVYWYQQSLDQGLQFLIQYYNGEERAKGNILERFSAQQFPDLHSELNLSSLELGDSALYFCASSVGAGTQETQYFGPGTRLLVL.

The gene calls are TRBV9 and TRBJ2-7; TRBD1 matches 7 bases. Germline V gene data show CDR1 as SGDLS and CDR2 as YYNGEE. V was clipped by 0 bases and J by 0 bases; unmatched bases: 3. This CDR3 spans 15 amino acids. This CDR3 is CASSVGGQLSYEQYF. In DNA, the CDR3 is TGTGCCAGCAGCGTAGGGGGACAGCTCTCCTACGAGCAGTACTTC.

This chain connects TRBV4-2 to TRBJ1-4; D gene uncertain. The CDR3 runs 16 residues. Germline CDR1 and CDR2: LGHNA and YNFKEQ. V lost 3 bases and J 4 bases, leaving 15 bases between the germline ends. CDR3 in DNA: TGTGCCAGCAGCCACAATCAACCGGGTCTTAATGAAAAACTGTTTTTT. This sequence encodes CASSHNQPGLNEKLFF.

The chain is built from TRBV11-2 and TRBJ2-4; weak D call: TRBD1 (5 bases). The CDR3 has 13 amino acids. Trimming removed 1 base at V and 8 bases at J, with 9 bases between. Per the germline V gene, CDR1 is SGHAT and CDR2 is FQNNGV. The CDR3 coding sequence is TGTGCCAGCAGCTTAGGACAGTTGGACATTCAGTACTTC. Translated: CASSLGQLDIQYF.

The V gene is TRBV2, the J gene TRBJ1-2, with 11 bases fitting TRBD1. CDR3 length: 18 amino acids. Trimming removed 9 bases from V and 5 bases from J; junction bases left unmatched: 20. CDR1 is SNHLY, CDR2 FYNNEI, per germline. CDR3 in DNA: TGTGCCAGTCGGAAATTAGAGGTGGGACAGGGGGTAGCTTATGGCTACACCTTC. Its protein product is CASRKLEVGQGVAYGYTF.

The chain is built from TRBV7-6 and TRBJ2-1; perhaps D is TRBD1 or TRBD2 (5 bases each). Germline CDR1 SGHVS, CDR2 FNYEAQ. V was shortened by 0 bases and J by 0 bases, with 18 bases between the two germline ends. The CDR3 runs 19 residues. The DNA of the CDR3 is TGTGCCAGCAGCTTAGCGGCCGGACGGGGCATCCCCTCCTACAATGAGCAGTTCTTC. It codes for CASSLAAGRGIPSYNEQFF.

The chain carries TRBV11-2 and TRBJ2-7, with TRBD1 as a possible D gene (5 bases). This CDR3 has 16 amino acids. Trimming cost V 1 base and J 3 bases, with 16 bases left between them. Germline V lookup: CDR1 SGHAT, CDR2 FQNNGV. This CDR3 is CASSLGSGRAVYEQYF. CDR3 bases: TGTGCCAGCAGCTTAGGATCGGGCAGGGCCGTCTACGAGCAGTACTTC.

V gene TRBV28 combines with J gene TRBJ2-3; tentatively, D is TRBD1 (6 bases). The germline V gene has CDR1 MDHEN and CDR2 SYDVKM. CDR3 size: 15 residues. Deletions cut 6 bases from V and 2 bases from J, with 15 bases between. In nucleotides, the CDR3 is TGTGCCAGCAGCCAACAGGGAAGGGTCACAGATACGCAGTATTTT. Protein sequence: CASSQQGRVTDTQYF.